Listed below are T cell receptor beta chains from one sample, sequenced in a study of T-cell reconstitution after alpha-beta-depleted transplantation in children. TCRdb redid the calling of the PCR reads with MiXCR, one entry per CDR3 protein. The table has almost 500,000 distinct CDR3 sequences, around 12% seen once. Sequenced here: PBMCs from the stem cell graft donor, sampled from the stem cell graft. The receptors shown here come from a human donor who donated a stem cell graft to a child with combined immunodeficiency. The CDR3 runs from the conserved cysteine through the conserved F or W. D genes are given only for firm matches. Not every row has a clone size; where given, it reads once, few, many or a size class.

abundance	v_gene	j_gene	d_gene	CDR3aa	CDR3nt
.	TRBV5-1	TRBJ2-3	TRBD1	CASSGGQGAYDTQYF	TGCGCCAGCAGCGGTGGACAGGGGGCCTATGATACGCAGTATTTT
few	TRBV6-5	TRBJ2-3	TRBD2	CASSYSAGGSHTDTQYF	TGTGCCAGCAGTTACTCGGCGGGGGGCTCTCACACAGATACGCAGTATTTT
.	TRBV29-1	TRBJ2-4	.	CSVWTPTKNIQYF	TGCAGCGTATGGACACCTACCAAAAACATTCAGTACTTC
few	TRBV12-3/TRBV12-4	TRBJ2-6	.	CASRTAGANVLTF	TGTGCCTCTCGAACTGCTGGGGCCAACGTCCTGACTTTC
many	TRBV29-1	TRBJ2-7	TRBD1	CSVEGQSYEQYF	TGCAGCGTTGAGGGACAGAGCTACGAGCAGTACTTC
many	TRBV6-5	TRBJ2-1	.	CASSWNEQGNEQFF	TGTGCCAGCAGTTGGAACGAACAGGGCAATGAGCAGTTCTTC
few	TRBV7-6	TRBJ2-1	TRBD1	CASSLGTGGRSEQFF	TGTGCCAGCAGCTTGGGGACAGGGGGCCGGAGTGAGCAGTTCTTC
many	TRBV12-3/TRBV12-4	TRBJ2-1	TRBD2	CASSFGTSGNNEQFF	TGTGCCAGCAGTTTCGGGACTAGCGGTAACAATGAGCAGTTCTTC
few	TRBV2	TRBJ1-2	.	CASSERAYYGYTF	TGTGCCAGCAGTGAAAGGGCGTACTATGGCTACACCTTC
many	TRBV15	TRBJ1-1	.	CATSRDRHPNTEAFF	TGTGCCACCAGCAGAGATCGGCATCCCAACACTGAAGCTTTCTTT
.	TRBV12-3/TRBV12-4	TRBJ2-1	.	CASRTLGGNEQFF	TGTGCCAGCAGGACCCTAGGGGGCAATGAGCAGTTCTTC
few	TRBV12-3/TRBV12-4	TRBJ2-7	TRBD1	CASSLADRAYEQYF	TGTGCCAGCAGTTTAGCGGACAGGGCCTACGAGCAGTACTTC
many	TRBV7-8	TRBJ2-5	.	CASSSDSSSTETQYF	TGTGCCAGCAGCTCCGATAGCTCCAGTACCGAGACCCAGTACTTC
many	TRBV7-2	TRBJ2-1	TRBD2	CASSFDGRAGEQFF	TGTGCCAGCAGCTTCGACGGGAGGGCTGGTGAGCAGTTCTTC
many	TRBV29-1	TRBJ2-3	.	CSVPGLQRSF	TGCAGCGTCCCAGGGCTCCAGCGTAGTTTT
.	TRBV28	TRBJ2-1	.	CASSLEYWGGGASSYNEQFF	TGTGCCAGCAGTTTAGAATACTGGGGGGGGGGCGCCAGCTCCTACAATGAGCAGTTCTTC
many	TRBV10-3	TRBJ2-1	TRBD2	CAISGGGPYNEQFF	TGTGCCATCTCTGGCGGGGGGCCCTACAATGAGCAGTTCTTC
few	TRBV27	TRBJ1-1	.	CASSLSPRTEAFF	TGTGCCAGCAGTTTATCCCCGCGCACTGAAGCTTTCTTT
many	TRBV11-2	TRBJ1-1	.	CASSLVVNTEAFF	TGTGCCAGCAGCTTAGTGGTTAACACTGAAGCTTTCTTT
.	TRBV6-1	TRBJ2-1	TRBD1	CASSTQDRLEGEQFF	TGTGCCAGCAGTACCCAGGACAGGCTTGAGGGTGAGCAGTTCTTC
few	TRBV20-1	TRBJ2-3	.	CSADLGGDTQYF	TGCAGTGCTGACCTTGGAGGTGATACGCAGTATTTT
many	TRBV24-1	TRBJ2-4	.	CATSDGERDIQYF	TGTGCCACCAGTGATGGGGAGAGGGACATTCAGTACTTC
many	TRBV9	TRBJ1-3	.	CASSARDISGNTIYF	TGTGCCAGCAGCGCCCGGGACATCTCTGGAAACACCATATATTTT
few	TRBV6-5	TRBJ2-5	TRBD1	CASSYEGAPQETQYF	TGTGCCAGCAGTTACGAGGGGGCGCCACAAGAGACCCAGTACTTC
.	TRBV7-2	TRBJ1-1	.	CASSLASRANTEAFF	TGTGCCAGCAGCTTAGCAAGCAGGGCTAACACTGAAGCTTTCTTT
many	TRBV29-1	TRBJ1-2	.	CSVEDMESNYGYTF	TGCAGCGTTGAAGATATGGAGTCTAACTATGGCTACACCTTC
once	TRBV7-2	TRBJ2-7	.	CASSRGLRAEQYF	TGTGCCAGCAGCCGGGGTTTGAGGGCCGAGCAGTACTTC
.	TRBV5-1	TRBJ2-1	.	CASSLWEHNEQFF	TGCGCCAGCAGCTTGTGGGAGCACAATGAGCAGTTCTTC
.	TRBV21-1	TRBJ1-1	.	CASSKDDRSKWDTEAFF	TGTGCCAGCAGCAAAGATGACAGAAGTAAGTGGGACACTGAAGCTTTCTTT
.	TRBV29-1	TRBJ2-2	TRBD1	CSVENTDRGFNTGELFF	TGCAGCGTTGAAAATACTGACAGGGGCTTTAACACCGGGGAGCTGTTTTTT
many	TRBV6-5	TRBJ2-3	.	CASSYFSPTDTQYF	TGTGCCAGCAGTTACTTCTCACCCACAGATACGCAGTATTTT
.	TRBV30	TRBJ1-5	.	CAWSLGQPQHF	TGTGCCTGGAGTCTGGGGCAGCCCCAGCATTTT
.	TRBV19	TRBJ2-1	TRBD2	CASSTLGAGGWEQFF	TGTGCCAGTAGTACCCTTGGAGCGGGGGGCTGGGAGCAGTTCTTC
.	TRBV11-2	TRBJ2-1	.	CASSLDVGSLEQFF	TGTGCCAGCAGCTTAGACGTGGGGAGTCTTGAGCAGTTCTTC
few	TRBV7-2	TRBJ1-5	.	CASSFSRGAQHF	TGTGCCAGCAGCTTTTCCCGGGGGGCCCAGCATTTT
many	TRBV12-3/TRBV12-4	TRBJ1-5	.	CASSLEVLGQPQHF	TGTGCCAGCAGTTTAGAGGTTCTAGGTCAGCCCCAGCATTTT
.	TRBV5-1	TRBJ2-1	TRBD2	CASRWTSGDEQFF	TGCGCCAGCAGATGGACTAGCGGGGATGAGCAGTTCTTC
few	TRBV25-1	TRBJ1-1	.	CASSEPVNTEAFF	TGTGCCAGCAGTGAACCGGTGAACACTGAAGCTTTCTTT
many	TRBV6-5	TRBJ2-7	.	CASSYEAGAYEQYF	TGTGCCAGCAGTTACGAAGCGGGCGCCTACGAGCAGTACTTC
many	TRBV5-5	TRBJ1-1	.	CASSSGRNTEAFF	TGTGCCAGCAGCTCGGGAAGGAACACTGAAGCTTTCTTT
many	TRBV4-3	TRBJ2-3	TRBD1	CASSQRTGGSTDTQYF	TGCGCCAGCAGCCAGCGGACAGGGGGTAGCACAGATACGCAGTATTTT
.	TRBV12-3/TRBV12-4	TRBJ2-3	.	CASSSRTFTSTDTQYF	TGTGCCAGCAGTTCCCGGACTTTTACTAGCACAGATACGCAGTATTTT
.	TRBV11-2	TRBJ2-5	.	CASSLGGQGVETQYF	TGTGCCAGCAGCTTAGGCGGGCAGGGCGTAGAGACCCAGTACTTC
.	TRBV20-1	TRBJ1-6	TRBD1	CSARELGQAGNSPLHF	TGCAGTGCTAGGGAGTTAGGACAGGCCGGGAATTCACCCCTCCACTTT
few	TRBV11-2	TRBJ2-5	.	CASSLGQRGTRSQETQYF	TGTGCCAGCAGCTTGGGCCAAAGGGGGACACGATCTCAAGAGACCCAGTACTTC
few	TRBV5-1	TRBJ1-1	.	CASSSGRLPGSEAFF	TGCGCCAGCAGCTCCGGCCGGTTGCCCGGTAGTGAAGCTTTCTTT
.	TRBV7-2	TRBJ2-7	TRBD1	CASSPGTGLAYEQYF	TGTGCCAGCAGCCCGGGGACAGGGCTCGCCTACGAGCAGTACTTC
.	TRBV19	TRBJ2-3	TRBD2	CASSHPRGTSGVPTTDTQYF	TGTGCCAGTAGCCATCCCCGGGGGACTAGCGGGGTCCCTACCACAGATACGCAGTATTTT
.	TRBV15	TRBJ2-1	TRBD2	CATSRASGGINEQFF	TGTGCCACCAGCAGAGCTAGCGGGGGAATCAATGAGCAGTTCTTC
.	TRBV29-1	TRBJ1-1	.	CSVYTGEGNTEAFF	TGCAGCGTTTATACAGGAGAGGGGAACACTGAAGCTTTCTTT
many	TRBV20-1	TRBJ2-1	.	CSARDVGDNEQFF	TGCAGTGCTAGAGATGTCGGGGACAATGAGCAGTTCTTC